The 18 T cell receptor beta chains below all came from one sample that was sequenced in a study of lymphopenia after photon versus proton radiotherapy. Assay used: immunoSEQ multiplex PCR; TCRdb lists only in-frame clones, some missing. This sample carries 60,000 to 75,000 clones, approximately 90% of them seen once, and the ten largest clones take 13%. This specimen was peripheral blood, taken from a patient treated with proton-based radiotherapy. These receptors were obtained from a man older than 75 with esophageal cancer.

This sequence joins TRBV18 and TRBJ2-2; D remains unclear. The V end lost 2 bases, the J end lost 7 bases, and 11 bases lay between the germline ends. Germline CDR1 and CDR2: KGHSH and LQKENI. There are 14 residues in the CDR3. This CDR3 reads CASSPNPVIGELFF. The CDR3 bases are TGTGCCAGCTCACCAAATCCCGTTATCGGGGAGCTGTTTTTT.

The chain joins TRBV19 to TRBJ1-2; 7 bases fit TRBD1. The length of the CDR3 is 13 residues. V trimming: 2 bases; J trimming: 7 bases; junction bases outside the gene matches: 4. Germline V gene lookup returns CDR1 LNHDA and CDR2 SQIVND (reference sequence). The CDR3 is CASSIRDSGGYTF. The DNA for the CDR3 is TGTGCCAGTAGTATAAGGGACAGTGGTGGCTACACCTTC.

CDR3: CASPRTGFSNEQFF. DNA for the CDR3: TGTGCCAGTCCTCGGACAGGGTTTAGCAATGAGCAGTTCTTC. The rearrangement joins TRBV9 to TRBJ2-1, with TRBD1 identical over 8 bases. The CDR3 has 14 residues. Germline V gene sequence: CDR1 SGDLS, CDR2 YYNGEE. J gave up 6 bases and V 8 bases, and 10 bases lay outside the gene matches.

This chain connects TRBV12-5 to TRBJ1-2; no clear D gene. The CDR3 spans 19 residues. The germline V gene encodes CDR1 LGHNT and CDR2 FRNRAP. V was cut by 0 bases and J by 4 bases, with 24 bases left in between. The CDR3 loop is CASGLVGRQASEDLYGYTF. CDR3 DNA sequence: TGTGCTAGTGGTTTGGTAGGGCGGCAGGCCTCTGAAGACCTCTATGGCTACACCTTC.

This chain joins TRBV2 and TRBJ1-2; unclear D gene. Germline CDR1 and CDR2: SNHLY and FYNNEI. Trimming took 1 base from V and 4 from J, leaving 13 bases between them. The CDR3 is made up of 15 amino acids. CDR3 in amino acids: CASSEGRGSFYGYTF. The CDR3 bases are TGTGCCAGCAGTGAAGGGCGTGGATCGTTCTATGGCTACACCTTC.

The CDR3 sequence is CASSLGTGGWQPQHF. CDR3 in DNA: TGTGCCAGCAGCTTAGGTACAGGGGGGTGGCAGCCCCAGCATTTT. The genes are TRBV7-2 and TRBJ1-5; 8 bases map to TRBD1. Trimming removed 1 base from V and 7 bases from J; junction bases left unmatched: 6. The CDR3 has 15 residues. Germline CDR1 SGHTA, CDR2 FQGNSA.

The chain has TRBV6-5 and TRBJ2-7; no reliable D call. In germline, CDR1 is MNHEY, CDR2 SVGAGI. The V end was cut by 5 bases, the J end by 3 bases, with 17 bases between. The CDR3 length is 15 residues. The chain's CDR3 is CASSNKVGRFYEQYF. The DNA of the CDR3 is TGTGCCAGCAGTAACAAAGTGGGTAGATTCTACGAGCAGTACTTC.

V is TRBV5-4 and J is TRBJ2-3, with TRBD2 identical over 10 bases. The V segment lost 3 bases and the J segment 1 base; nucleotides outside the gene matches: 11. The CDR3 consists of 18 residues. Per germline, CDR1 SGHNT and CDR2 YYREEE (reference sequence). The DNA for the CDR3 is TGTGCCAGCAGCTCACGACTAGCGGGTCTTCTCCGCACAGATACGCAGTATTTT. Translating gives CASSSRLAGLLRTDTQYF.

The gene calls are TRBV27 and TRBJ1-5; perhaps TRBD1 as D (5 bases). The CDR3 runs 13 residues. Germline V gene sequence: CDR1 MNHEY, CDR2 SMNVEV (reference sequence). Trimming removed 4 bases from V and 6 bases from J, with 10 bases in between. CDR3 in amino acids: CASSWGRGQPQHF. The CDR3 nucleotides read TGTGCCAGCAGTTGGGGCAGAGGTCAGCCCCAGCATTTT.

In its sample, this clone was seen once. The chain couples TRBV5-4 to TRBJ2-7; no clear D. From germline, CDR1 is SGHNT and CDR2 YYREEE (reference sequence). The CDR3 runs 13 residues. Trimming took 1 base from V and 11 from J, leaving 16 bases between them. CDR3 sequence reads: CASSLWAAGREYF. As DNA, the CDR3 is TGTGCCAGCAGCTTGTGGGCAGCCGGACGGGAGTACTTC. Full variable domain (remainder filled in from reference TRBV5-4 and TRBJ2-7): ETGVTQSPTHLIKTRGQQVTLRCSSQSGHNTVSWYQQALGQGPQFIFQYYREEENGRGNFPPRFSGLQFPNYSSELNVNALELDDSALYLCASSLWAAGREYFGPGTRLTVT.

The rearrangement links TRBV5-1 to TRBJ1-1; D gene unclear. Between the trimmed V and J ends, which lost 2 bases and 0 bases, there was a span of 5 bases. The CDR3 covers 13 residues. The germline V gene has CDR1 SGHRS and CDR2 YFSETQ. CDR3 region: CASSFFMNTEAFF. The CDR3 region has the DNA TGCGCCAGCAGCTTTTTTATGAACACTGAAGCTTTCTTT.

This clone was counted only a few times. The chain combines TRBV5-5 with TRBJ1-1; maybe TRBD1 (5 bases). Trimming cost V 3 bases and J 13 bases, with 19 bases left between them. The CDR3 runs to 13 residues. The V gene's germline CDR1 is SGHKS and CDR2 YYEKEE (reference sequence). CDR3 loop: CASSYSGTGTGFF. In DNA, the CDR3 is TGTGCCAGCAGCTATTCGGGCACAGGTACTGGTTTCTTT.

A note on this clone: Other DNA sequences within the sample encode an identical CDR3. This chain joins TRBV30 and TRBJ2-1; D call uncertain. The V end lost 0 bases, the J end lost 2 bases, and 5 bases lay between the germline ends. The CDR3 extends over 13 amino acids. Germline V gene lookup returns CDR1 GTSNPN and CDR2 SVGIG (reference sequence). The CDR3 here is CAWSVGTYNEQFF. The CDR3 DNA reads as TGTGCCTGGAGTGTAGGGACCTACAATGAGCAGTTCTTC.

V gene TRBV9 combines with J gene TRBJ2-2; TRBD1 matches 9 bases. The CDR3 consists of 16 residues. Germline trimming cut 0 bases from V and 4 bases from J; bases unmatched to any gene: 4. Germline V gene sequence: CDR1 SGDLS, CDR2 YYNGEE. The CDR3, as DNA: TGTGCCAGCAGCGTAGGGGGACAGGGACTCACCGGGGAGCTGTTTTTT. Translation: CASSVGGQGLTGELFF.

The CDR3 spells CASSERDQSSYEQYF. The CDR3 DNA reads as TGTGCCAGCAGTGAAAGAGATCAGAGCTCCTACGAGCAGTACTTC. The V gene is TRBV6-1, the J gene TRBJ2-7; no clear D. The germline V and J ends were trimmed by 2 bases and 0 bases, with 11 bases remaining between them. CDR3 length equals 15 residues. The germline gives CDR1 MNHNS, CDR2 SASEGT.

J is TRBJ1-2 and V is TRBV28; TRBD1 matches 9 bases. Germline trimming cut 6 bases from V and 4 bases from J; bases unmatched to any gene: 6. The germline CDR1 and CDR2 sequences are MDHEN and SYDVKM. The length of the CDR3 is 14 residues. CDR3 nucleotides: TGTGCCAGCAGGCGGGACAGGGTGAGCTATGGCTACACCTTC. Its translation is CASRRDRVSYGYTF.

This clone was picked up a small number of times. The rearrangement joins TRBV29-1 to TRBJ1-2, with 9 nucleotides matching TRBD1. The V gene end was trimmed by 5 bases and the J gene end by 9 bases; junction bases not matched to a gene: 10. CDR1 SQVTM and CDR2 ANQGSEA come from the germline V gene. This CDR3 region has 13 residues. The CDR3 DNA sequence: TGCAGCGTTTCCAGACGGGACAGGGATCGCTACACCTTC. Encoded protein: CSVSRRDRDRYTF.

The chain recombines TRBV18 with TRBJ2-2; no clear D gene. The germline V and J ends were trimmed by 2 bases and 3 bases, with 1 base remaining between them. The CDR3 is 12 amino acids. Looked up from germline, CDR1 is KGHSH and CDR2 is LQKENI. The chain's CDR3 is CASSPDTGELFF. The CDR3 DNA sequence: TGTGCCAGCTCACCAGACACCGGGGAGCTGTTTTTT.